This T cell receptor (beta chain) was sequenced during a study of blood T cell repertoires in COVID-19 (TCRdb year 2020). Regarding the research as a whole: Samples from collaborators originated in the United States, Italy and Spain and spanned both the acute and convalescent phases of COVID-19. A de-identified subject ID, COVID-19 status, age in years and sex were almost always included in the sample metadata. The repertoires were made available in a free public database intended to serve as a resource for research on the immune response to SARS-CoV-2. The prospective study material was composed of cDNA or gDNA derived from T cells, B-cell-depleted T cells, or PBMCs. The dataset comprised deeply sampled blood TCRbeta repertoires from subjects exposed to, actively infected with, or recovered from COVID-19. Where available, HLA class I and class II types were obtained from metadata supplied by the sample provider rather than from assay-based typing. The samples were drawn from two sources: the first 160 participants of the ongoing ImmuneRACE study, and 1,000 to 1,500 subjects contributed by 6 global collaborators.

Via the germline V gene (reference sequence), CDR1 is SGHKS and CDR2 YYEKEE. Relative to germline, V is missing 2 bases and J is missing 6 bases, with 9 bases of the junction outside any gene match. The CDR3 contains 16 residues, cysteine and phenylalanine counted. The kept DNA is CDR3 alone, 48 bases in frame from the first base. On the study overall, not on this receptor specifically: The quantity of clinical and demographic metadata differed by source and by participant and was supplied without curation.

TCRbeta CDR3 regions were amplified from genomic DNA by means of the immunoSEQ Assay, a bias-controlled multiplex PCR. The original pipeline was this. The number of nucleated cells in each sample was estimated by amplification of reference gene primers within the assay. To quantify the absolute abundance of each unique TCRbeta CDR3 rearrangement, sequence reads were collapsed and filtered. For each sample, productive Simpson clonality was calculated by taking the square root of Simpson's diversity index across productive rearrangements. The immuneACCESS repertoire file appears here via TCRdb, limited to in-frame rearrangements. These files lack a portion of the clones; in checked studies, under half of the deficit traces to unresolved V genes, and the cause of the others is not known. The V and J calls and clone size come from that table; D and trimming were worked out from the DNA. The sample has roughly 200,000 clones on record, about 85% of them singletons. The biggest ten clones account for nearly 6% of the sample.

About this clone itself: Its antigen has not been determined. No much larger clone is present one base from it, and per-base qualities are unavailable.

In Seattle, one collaborating source enrolled patients while the infection was active and tracked those patients longitudinally over the course of disease. The collaborating institutions used their own protocols to collect whole blood in K2EDTA tubes. For TCRbeta analysis, collaborator samples were shipped as frozen whole blood, as isolated PBMCs, or as DNA extracted from either sample type. The V and J genes are TRBV5-5 and TRBJ2-2, with 8 bases matching TRBD2. The TCR was taken from a woman aged 40 to 50 with COVID-19, enrolled during active disease. What was sequenced was peripheral blood. The DNA sequence follows: TGTGCCAGCAGCTTTTTAGCGGGGAATGTCCCCGGGGAGCTGTTTTTT. Translated, this is CASSFLAGNVPGELFF.